The 22 T cell receptor beta chains presented below share a single source sample, sequenced in a study of PD-1 blockade in classical Hodgkin lymphoma. Every patient had relapsed following autologous stem cell transplantation, and cohorts differed in brentuximab vedotin exposure. The repertoire was sequenced with immunoSEQ multiplex PCR; TCRdb's copy has only in-frame clones and lacks some. This sample has some 96,000 clones, with approximately 92% found just once. Source: peripheral blood mononuclear cells (PBMCs), taken at baseline. The source of these receptors is a human donor with classical Hodgkin lymphoma.

The chain carries TRBV9 and TRBJ2-2, with TRBD2 matching 7 bases. Germline CDR1 SGDLS, CDR2 YYNGEE. J gave up 6 bases and V 0 bases, and 14 bases lay outside the gene matches. The CDR3 consists of 18 residues. The CDR3 DNA reads TGTGCCAGCAGCGTAGACTTACCGGCTAGCGGACATCCCGGGGAGCTGTTTTTT. Translated, it gives CASSVDLPASGHPGELFF.

V gene TRBV28 combines with J gene TRBJ1-1; the D is unclear. V shed 2 bases and J shed 7 bases, with 8 bases lying between them. This CDR3 is built from 12 residues. Germline CDR1 reads MDHEN; CDR2 reads SYDVKM. This chain's CDR3 is CASSLPRGEAFF. CDR3 sequence (DNA): TGTGCCAGCAGTTTACCCCGGGGTGAAGCTTTCTTT.

The chain joins TRBV9 to TRBJ2-1; 7 bases agree with TRBD2. J was trimmed by 5 bases and V by 0 bases; bases with no gene match: 2. CDR3 length equals 14 residues. Germline values: CDR1 SGDLS, CDR2 YYNGEE. The CDR3 protein is CASSVAGGNNEQFF. DNA for the CDR3: TGTGCCAGCAGCGTAGCGGGAGGAAACAATGAGCAGTTCTTC.

The V and J genes are TRBV19 and TRBJ2-7; 9 nucleotides line up with TRBD1. V lost 10 bases and J lost 2; bases outside the gene matches: 12. CDR1 LNHDA and CDR2 SQIVND come from the germline V gene (reference sequence). This CDR3 is 15 amino acids long. CDR3 coding DNA: TGTGCCACCCGGTCGGGGGACAGGGCCCCCTACGAGCAGTACTTC. It translates to CATRSGDRAPYEQYF. The whole variable domain, remainder taken from reference TRBV19 and TRBJ2-7, is DGGITQSPKYLFRKEGQNVTLSCEQNLNHDAMYWYRQDPGQGLRLIYYSQIVNDFQKGDIAEGYSVSREKKESFPLTVTSAQKNPTAFYLCATRSGDRAPYEQYFGPGTRLTVT.

J is TRBJ2-7 and V is TRBV5-1; D is possibly TRBD1 (5 bases). This CDR3 has 13 amino acids. The V gene's germline CDR1 is SGHRS and CDR2 YFSETQ. Between the trimmed V and J ends, which lost 7 bases and 3 bases, there was a span of 14 bases. DNA for the CDR3: TGCGCCAGCCAACCGGACACGAACTACGAGCAGTACTTC. Translating it yields CASQPDTNYEQYF.

The chain couples TRBV4-1 to TRBJ2-3, with 12 positions matching TRBD2. Germline V gene sequence: CDR1 MGHRA, CDR2 YSYEKL. Trimming at V came to 1 base and at J to 7 bases, leaving 18 bases not matched to a gene. CDR3 size: 20 residues. CDR3 in DNA: TGCGCCAGCAGCCAAGGTAGAAGTTGGCCAAGACTAGCGGGAGCACATACGCAGTATTTT. Protein: CASSQGRSWPRLAGAHTQYF.

This clone has only a few counts. The V gene is TRBV7-9, the J gene TRBJ1-5, with unresolved D. The ends were cut back, 2 bases at V and 2 bases at J, with 10 bases in the middle. CDR1 is SEHNR and CDR2 is FQNEAQ in the germline V gene (reference sequence). The CDR3 is 15 amino acids. CDR3 DNA: TGTGCCAGCAGCTTAAACAGTCTGGGCAATCAGCCCCAGCATTTT. Encoded protein: CASSLNSLGNQPQHF.

The chain is built from TRBV14 and TRBJ1-3; 8 positions agree with TRBD1. Germline values: CDR1 SGHDN, CDR2 FVKESK. The CDR3 contains 17 residues. The J segment lost 0 bases and the V segment lost 3 bases, leaving 7 bases of the junction unmatched. This chain's CDR3 is CASSHHIDRGSGNTIYF. The CDR3 DNA follows: TGTGCCAGCAGCCACCATATCGACAGGGGCTCTGGAAACACCATATATTTT.

The chain links TRBV14 to TRBJ1-1; D gene unclear. The CDR3 extends over 16 amino acids. CDR1 is SGHDN, CDR2 FVKESK, per germline. Trimming left V 3 bases short and J 6 bases short, with 20 bases between. In DNA form, the CDR3 reads TGTGCCAGCAGCCACCAAGAAGCCGGGAAAAGGGCTGAAGCTTTCTTT. Encoded protein: CASSHQEAGKRAEAFF.

On this clone itself: The sample contains more than one DNA sequence encoding this CDR3. The rearrangement links TRBV5-1 to TRBJ2-5; 10 positions match TRBD2. V lost 0 bases to trimming and J lost 4 bases; unmatched junction nucleotides: 3. The CDR3 consists of 15 residues. From germline, CDR1 is SGHRS and CDR2 YFSETQ. CDR3 sequence: CASSLGLAGAETQYF. The CDR3 DNA is TGCGCCAGCAGCTTGGGTCTAGCGGGAGCAGAGACCCAGTACTTC.

J is TRBJ1-4 and V is TRBV7-2; maybe TRBD1 (6 bases). The ends were cut back, 1 base at V and 10 bases at J, with 16 bases in the middle. The CDR3 sequence is 15 residues long. Germline lookup yields CDR1 SGHTA and CDR2 FQGNSA. CDR3 coding DNA: TGTGCCAGCAGCTTAGACATCAGGGGTTTGGGAAAACTGTTTTTT. Translated, it gives CASSLDIRGLGKLFF.

CDR3 DNA sequence: TGTGCCAGCAGCCAATCTCAGAAGGACTATGGCTACACCTTC. This sequence encodes CASSQSQKDYGYTF. The chain joins TRBV16 to TRBJ1-2; D is uncertain. Germline V CDR1 and CDR2: KGHSY, FQNENV. V lost 0 bases and J 3 bases, leaving 8 bases between the germline ends. The CDR3 covers 14 residues.

This chain joins TRBV10-1 and TRBJ2-5; the D gene is possibly TRBD1 (5 bases). Trimming cost V 3 bases and J 7 bases, with 9 bases left between them. CDR1 is WNHNN and CDR2 is SYGVQD in the germline V gene (reference sequence). There are 12 residues in the CDR3. CDR3 sequence: CASSDQGTTQYF. CDR3 DNA sequence: TGCGCCAGCAGTGATCAGGGTACGACCCAGTACTTC.

CDR3 DNA sequence: TGTGCCAGCAGTTTGACAGCACCGAACACCGGGGAGCTGTTTTTT. Residues: CASSLTAPNTGELFF. This sequence joins TRBV28 and TRBJ2-2, with D possibly TRBD1 on 5 matching bases. V dropped 3 bases and J dropped 0 bases, with 8 bases sitting between them. The CDR3 totals 15 residues. From germline, CDR1 is MDHEN and CDR2 SYDVKM.

This sequence joins TRBV5-1 and TRBJ2-7; no definite D call. Germline V CDR1 and CDR2: SGHRS, YFSETQ. There are 13 residues in the CDR3. Trimming removed 2 bases at V and 1 base at J, with 7 bases between. The CDR3 DNA is TGCGCCAGCAGCTTCGGCGTTTCCTACGAGCAGTACTTC. Translated, it gives CASSFGVSYEQYF.

The chain has TRBV7-9 and TRBJ2-2; D unclear. V shed 2 bases and J shed 2 bases, with 9 bases lying between them. Germline CDR1 SEHNR, CDR2 FQNEAQ (reference sequence). The CDR3 has 15 amino acids. CDR3 amino acids: CASSLPLVNTGELFF. The CDR3 DNA reads TGTGCCAGCAGCTTACCCCTAGTCAACACCGGGGAGCTGTTTTTT. Combining the CDR3 with reference TRBV7-9 and TRBJ2-2 gives the whole variable domain DTGVSQNPRHKITKRGQNVTFRCDPISEHNRLYWYRQTLGQGPEFLTYFQNEAQLEKSRLLSDRFSAERPKGSFSTLEIQRTEQGDSAMYLCASSLPLVNTGELFFGEGSRLTVL.

This sequence joins TRBV19 and TRBJ2-2, with unresolved D. Germline-derived CDR1 and CDR2 are LNHDA and SQIVND (reference sequence). V was cut by 4 bases and J by 6 bases, with 3 bases left in between. This CDR3 is built from 11 residues. The chain's CDR3 is CASSRAGELFF. The CDR3 DNA reads TGTGCCAGTAGTAGAGCCGGGGAGCTGTTTTTT.

The J gene is TRBJ2-1, the V gene TRBV25-1; TRBD2 agrees at 8 bases. Germline CDR1 and CDR2: MGHDK and SYGVNS. V gave up 3 bases and J gave up 5 bases; unmatched junction bases: 6. This CDR3 comprises 15 residues. CDR3 amino acids: CASSESLAGNNEQFF. CDR3 DNA sequence: TGTGCCAGCAGTGAGTCTCTAGCGGGCAACAATGAGCAGTTCTTC.

The J gene is TRBJ2-5, the V gene TRBV28, with TRBD1 identical over 7 bases. Trimming at V came to 6 bases and at J to 5 bases, leaving 6 bases not matched to a gene. CDR3 size: 13 residues. From germline, CDR1 is MDHEN and CDR2 SYDVKM. The CDR3 DNA is TGTGCCAGCAGGAGGGACAGCTGGGAGACCCAGTACTTC. The encoded protein is CASRRDSWETQYF.

This chain uses TRBV18 with TRBJ2-1; tentatively, D is TRBD2 (7 bases). Trimming took 3 bases from V and 0 from J, leaving 33 bases between them. The CDR3 contains 23 residues. Germline CDR1 KGHSH, CDR2 LQKENI. CDR3 nucleotides: TGTGCCAGCTCACCGAGGGGGAACCTACCGGGAAATAGCGGGCATAGCTCCTACAATGAGCAGTTCTTC. Translating gives CASSPRGNLPGNSGHSSYNEQFF.

The V call is TRBV4-1, the J call TRBJ2-7; 9 nucleotides align to TRBD2. This CDR3 region has 13 residues. After removal of 8 bases from V and 7 bases from J, the junction contained 9 bases not matched to a gene. Germline lookup yields CDR1 MGHRA and CDR2 YSYEKL. The CDR3 loop is CASAAGGKEEQYF. The DNA for the CDR3 is TGCGCCAGCGCTGCGGGAGGGAAAGAGGAGCAGTACTTC.

The V call is TRBV6-1, the J call TRBJ2-2; no clear D. The CDR3 spans 13 residues. V was shortened by 8 bases and J by 3 bases, with 10 bases between the two germline ends. Germline V gives CDR1 MNHNS, CDR2 SASEGT. The CDR3: CASRPIYTGELFF. Here the CDR3 DNA reads TGTGCCAGCCGACCAATTTACACCGGGGAGCTGTTTTTT.